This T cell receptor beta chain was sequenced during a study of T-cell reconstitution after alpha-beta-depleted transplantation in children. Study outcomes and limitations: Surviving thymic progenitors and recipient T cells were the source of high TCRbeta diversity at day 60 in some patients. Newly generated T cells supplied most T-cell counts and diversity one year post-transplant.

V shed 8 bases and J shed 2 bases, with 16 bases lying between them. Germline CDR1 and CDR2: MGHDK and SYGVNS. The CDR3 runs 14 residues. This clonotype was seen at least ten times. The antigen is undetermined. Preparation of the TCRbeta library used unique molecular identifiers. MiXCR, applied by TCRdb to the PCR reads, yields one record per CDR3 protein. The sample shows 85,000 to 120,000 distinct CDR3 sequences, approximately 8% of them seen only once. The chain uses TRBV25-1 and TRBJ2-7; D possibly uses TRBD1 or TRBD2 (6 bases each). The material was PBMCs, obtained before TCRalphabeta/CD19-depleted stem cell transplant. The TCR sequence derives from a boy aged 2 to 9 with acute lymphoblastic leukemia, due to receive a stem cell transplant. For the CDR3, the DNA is TGTGCCAGCGGAGGGGGACGGCACCCCTACGAGCAGTACTTC. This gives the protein CASGGGRHPYEQYF.